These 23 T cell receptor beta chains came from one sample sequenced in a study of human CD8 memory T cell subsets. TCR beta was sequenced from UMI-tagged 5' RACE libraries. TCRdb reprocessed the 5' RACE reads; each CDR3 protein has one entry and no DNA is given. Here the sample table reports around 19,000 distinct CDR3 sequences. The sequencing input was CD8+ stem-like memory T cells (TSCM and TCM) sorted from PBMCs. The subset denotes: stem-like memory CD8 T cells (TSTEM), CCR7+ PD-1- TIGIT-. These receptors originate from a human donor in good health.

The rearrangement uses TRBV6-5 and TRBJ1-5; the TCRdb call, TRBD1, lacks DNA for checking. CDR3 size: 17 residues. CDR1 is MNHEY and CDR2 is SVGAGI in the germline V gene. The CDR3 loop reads CASRAQGREIGNQPQHF.

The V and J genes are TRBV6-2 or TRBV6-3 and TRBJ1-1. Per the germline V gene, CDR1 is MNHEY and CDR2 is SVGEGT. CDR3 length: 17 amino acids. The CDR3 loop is CASSLTAATWPNTEAFF.

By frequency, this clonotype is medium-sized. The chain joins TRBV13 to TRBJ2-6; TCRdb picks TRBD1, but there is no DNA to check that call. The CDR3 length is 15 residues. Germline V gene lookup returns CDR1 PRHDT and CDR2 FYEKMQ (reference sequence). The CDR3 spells CASSSAGSGANVLTF. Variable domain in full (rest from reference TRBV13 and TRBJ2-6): AAGVIQSPRHLIKEKRETATLKCYPIPRHDTVYWYQQGPGQDPQFLISFYEKMQSDKGSIPDRFSAQQFSDYHSELNMSSLELGDSALYFCASSSAGSGANVLTFGAGSRLTVL.

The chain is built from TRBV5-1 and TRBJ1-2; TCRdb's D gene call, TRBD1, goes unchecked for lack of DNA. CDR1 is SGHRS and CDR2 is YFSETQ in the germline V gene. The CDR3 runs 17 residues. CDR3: CASSLEGQGALLYGYTF. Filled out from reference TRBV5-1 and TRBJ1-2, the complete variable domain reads KAGVTQTPRYLIKTRGQQVTLSCSPISGHRSVSWYQQTPGQGLQFLFEYFSETQRNKGNFPGRFSGRQFSNSRSEMNVSTLELGDSALYLCASSLEGQGALLYGYTFGSGTRLTVV.

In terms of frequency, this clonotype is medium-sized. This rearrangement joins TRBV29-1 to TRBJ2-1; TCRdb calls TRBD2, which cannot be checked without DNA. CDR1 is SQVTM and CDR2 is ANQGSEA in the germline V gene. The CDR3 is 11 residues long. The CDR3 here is CSVLARDEQFF.

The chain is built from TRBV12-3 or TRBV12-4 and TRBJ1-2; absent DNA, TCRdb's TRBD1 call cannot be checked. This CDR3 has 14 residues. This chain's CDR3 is CASSLAGGMYGYTF.

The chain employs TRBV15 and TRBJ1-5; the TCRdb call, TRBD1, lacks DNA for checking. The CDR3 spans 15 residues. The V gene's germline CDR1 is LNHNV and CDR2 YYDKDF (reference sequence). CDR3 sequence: CATSRDRTGAQPQHF.

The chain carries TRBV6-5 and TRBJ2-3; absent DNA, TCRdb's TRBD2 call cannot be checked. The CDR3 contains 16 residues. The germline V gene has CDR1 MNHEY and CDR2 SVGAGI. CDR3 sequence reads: CASSRLKIGGADTQYF.

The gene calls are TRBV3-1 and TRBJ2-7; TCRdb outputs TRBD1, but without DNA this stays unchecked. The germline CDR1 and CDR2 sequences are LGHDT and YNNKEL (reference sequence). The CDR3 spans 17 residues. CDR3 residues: CASSLTSGPQTQYEQYF.

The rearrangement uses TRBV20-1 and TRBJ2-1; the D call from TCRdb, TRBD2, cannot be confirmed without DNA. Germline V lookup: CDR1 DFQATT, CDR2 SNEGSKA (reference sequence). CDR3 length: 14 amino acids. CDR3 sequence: CSASEIAGGDEQFF.

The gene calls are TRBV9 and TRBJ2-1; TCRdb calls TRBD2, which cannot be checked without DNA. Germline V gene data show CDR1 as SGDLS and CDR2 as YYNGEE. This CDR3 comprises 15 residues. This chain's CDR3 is CASSVEASGYNEQFF.

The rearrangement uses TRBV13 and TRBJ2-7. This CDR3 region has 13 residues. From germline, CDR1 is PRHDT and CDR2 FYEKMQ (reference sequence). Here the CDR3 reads CASSWGSSYEQYF.

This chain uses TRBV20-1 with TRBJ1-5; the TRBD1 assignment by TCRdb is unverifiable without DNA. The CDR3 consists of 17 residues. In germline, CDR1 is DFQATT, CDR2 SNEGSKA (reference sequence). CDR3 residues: CSASNPGQDHSNQPQHF.

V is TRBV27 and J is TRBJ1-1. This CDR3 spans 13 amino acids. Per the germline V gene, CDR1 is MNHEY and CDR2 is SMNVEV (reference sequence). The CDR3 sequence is CASSLSQLTEAFF.

The CDR3 spells CASQGGGSTDTQYF. The chain recombines TRBV2 with TRBJ2-3; lacking DNA, the TRBD2 call made by TCRdb goes unchecked. There are 14 residues in the CDR3. Germline CDR1 SNHLY, CDR2 FYNNEI.

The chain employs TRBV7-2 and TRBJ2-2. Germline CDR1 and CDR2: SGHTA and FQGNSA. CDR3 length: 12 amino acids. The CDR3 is CASSPATGELFF.

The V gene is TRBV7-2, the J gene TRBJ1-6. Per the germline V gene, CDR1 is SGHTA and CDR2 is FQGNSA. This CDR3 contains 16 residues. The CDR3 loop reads CASSLEEQYYNSPLHF.

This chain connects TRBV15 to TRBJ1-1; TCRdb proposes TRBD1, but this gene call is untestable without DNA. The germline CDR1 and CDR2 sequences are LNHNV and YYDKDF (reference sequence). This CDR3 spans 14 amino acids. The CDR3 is CATTPQGANTEAFF.

The chain's CDR3 is CSASEEGFAYNEQFF. J is TRBJ2-1 and V is TRBV20-1; TCRdb reports TRBD2, a call that lacks DNA to check it against. The germline V gene encodes CDR1 DFQATT and CDR2 SNEGSKA (reference sequence). The CDR3 consists of 15 residues.

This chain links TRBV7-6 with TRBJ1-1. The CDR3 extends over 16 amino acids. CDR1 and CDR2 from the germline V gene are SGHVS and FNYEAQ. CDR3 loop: CASSKEPLQLNTEAFF. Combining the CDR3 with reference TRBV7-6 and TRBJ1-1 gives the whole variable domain GAGVSQSPRYKVTKRGQDVALRCDPISGHVSLYWYRQALGQGPEFLTYFNYEAQQDKSGLPNDRFSAERPEGSISTLTIQRTEQRDSAMYRCASSKEPLQLNTEAFFGQGTRLTVV.

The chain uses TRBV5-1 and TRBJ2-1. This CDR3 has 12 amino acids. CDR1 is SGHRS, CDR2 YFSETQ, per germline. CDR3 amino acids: CASSLAGNEQFF.

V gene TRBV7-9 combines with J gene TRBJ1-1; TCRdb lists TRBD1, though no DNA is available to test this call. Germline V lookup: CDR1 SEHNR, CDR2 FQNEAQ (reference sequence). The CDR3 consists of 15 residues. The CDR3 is CASSEGQGWNTEAFF.

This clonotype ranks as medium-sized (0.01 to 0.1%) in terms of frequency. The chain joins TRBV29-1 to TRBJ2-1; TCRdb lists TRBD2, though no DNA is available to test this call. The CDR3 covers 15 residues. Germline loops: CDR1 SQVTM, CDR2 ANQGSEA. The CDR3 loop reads CSVEDNVEGLNEQFF.